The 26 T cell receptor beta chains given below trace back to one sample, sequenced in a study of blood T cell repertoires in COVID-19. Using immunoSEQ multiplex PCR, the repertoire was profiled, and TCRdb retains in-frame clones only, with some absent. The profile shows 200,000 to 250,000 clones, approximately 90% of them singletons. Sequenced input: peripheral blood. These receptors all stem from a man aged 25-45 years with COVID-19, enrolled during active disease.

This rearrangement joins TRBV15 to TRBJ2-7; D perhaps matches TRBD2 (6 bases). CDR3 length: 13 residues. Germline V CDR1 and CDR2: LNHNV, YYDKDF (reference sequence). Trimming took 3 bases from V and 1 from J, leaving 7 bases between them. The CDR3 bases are TGTGCCACCAGCAGCGGGAGATCCTACGAGCAGTACTTC. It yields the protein CATSSGRSYEQYF.

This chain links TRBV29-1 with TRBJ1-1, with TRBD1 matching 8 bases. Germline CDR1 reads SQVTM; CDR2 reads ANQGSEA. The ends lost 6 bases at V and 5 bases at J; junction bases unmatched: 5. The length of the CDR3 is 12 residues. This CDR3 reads CSVSRGRTEAFF. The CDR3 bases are TGCAGCGTGAGCAGGGGGCGAACTGAAGCTTTCTTT.

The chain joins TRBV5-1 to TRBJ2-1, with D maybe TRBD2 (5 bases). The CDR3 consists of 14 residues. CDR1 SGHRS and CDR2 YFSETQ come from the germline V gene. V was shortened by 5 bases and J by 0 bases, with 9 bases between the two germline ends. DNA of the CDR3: TGCGCCAGCAGAGCGGTTAGCTCCTACAATGAGCAGTTCTTC. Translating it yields CASRAVSSYNEQFF.

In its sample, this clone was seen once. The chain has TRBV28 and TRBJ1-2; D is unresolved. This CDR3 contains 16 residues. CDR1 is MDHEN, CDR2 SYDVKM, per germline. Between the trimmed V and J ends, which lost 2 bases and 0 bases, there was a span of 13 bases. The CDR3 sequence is CASSLRSAGTNYGYTF. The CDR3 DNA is TGTGCCAGCAGTTTACGGTCGGCAGGCACTAACTATGGCTACACCTTC.

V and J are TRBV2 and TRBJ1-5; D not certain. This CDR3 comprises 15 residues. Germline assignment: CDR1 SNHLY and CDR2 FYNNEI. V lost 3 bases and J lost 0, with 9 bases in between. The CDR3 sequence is CASSDRRGSNQPQHF. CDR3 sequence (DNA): TGTGCCAGCAGTGATCGGCGGGGTAGCAATCAGCCCCAGCATTTT.

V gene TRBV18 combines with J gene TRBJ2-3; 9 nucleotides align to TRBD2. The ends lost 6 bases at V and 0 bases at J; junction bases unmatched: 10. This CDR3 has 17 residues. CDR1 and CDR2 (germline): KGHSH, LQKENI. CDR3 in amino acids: CASSHNRGLASTDTQYF. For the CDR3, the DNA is TGTGCCAGCTCGCACAATAGGGGACTAGCCAGCACAGATACGCAGTATTTT. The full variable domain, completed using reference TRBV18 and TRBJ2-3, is NAGVMQNPRHLVRRRGQEARLRCSPMKGHSHVYWYRQLPEEGLKFMVYLQKENIIDESGMPKERFSAEFPKEGPSILRIQQVVRGDSAAYFCASSHNRGLASTDTQYFGPGTRLTVL.

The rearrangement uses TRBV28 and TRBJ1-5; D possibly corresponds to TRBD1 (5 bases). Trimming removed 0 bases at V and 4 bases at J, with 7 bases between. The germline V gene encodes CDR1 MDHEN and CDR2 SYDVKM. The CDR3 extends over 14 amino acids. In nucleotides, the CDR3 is TGTGCCAGCAGTTTATGGGGGCAGAATCAGCCCCAGCATTTT. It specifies CASSLWGQNQPQHF.

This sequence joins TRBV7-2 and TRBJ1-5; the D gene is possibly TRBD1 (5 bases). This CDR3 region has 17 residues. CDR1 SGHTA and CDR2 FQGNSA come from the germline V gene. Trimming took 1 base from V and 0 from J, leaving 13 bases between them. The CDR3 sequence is CASSLVGPPISNQPQHF. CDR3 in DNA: TGTGCCAGCAGCTTAGTGGGGCCTCCGATTAGCAATCAGCCCCAGCATTTT.

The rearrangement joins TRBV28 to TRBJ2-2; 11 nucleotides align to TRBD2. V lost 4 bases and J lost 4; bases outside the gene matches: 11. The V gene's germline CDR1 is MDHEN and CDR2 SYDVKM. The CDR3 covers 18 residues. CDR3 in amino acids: CASSSAASGRSGTGELFF. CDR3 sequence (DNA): TGTGCCAGCAGTTCGGCCGCTAGCGGGAGGTCGGGCACCGGGGAGCTGTTTTTT.

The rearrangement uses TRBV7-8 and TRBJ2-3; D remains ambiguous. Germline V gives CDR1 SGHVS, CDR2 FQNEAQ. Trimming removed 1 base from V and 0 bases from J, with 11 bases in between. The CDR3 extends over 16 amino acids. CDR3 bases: TGTGCCAGCAGCTTAGGCGCAATTACTAGCACAGATACGCAGTATTTT. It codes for CASSLGAITSTDTQYF.

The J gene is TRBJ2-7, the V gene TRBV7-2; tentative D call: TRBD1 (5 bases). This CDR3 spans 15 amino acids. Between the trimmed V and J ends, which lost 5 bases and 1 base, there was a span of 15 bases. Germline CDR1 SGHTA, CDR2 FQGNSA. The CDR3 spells CASSPQGAGSYEQYF. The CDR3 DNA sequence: TGTGCCAGCAGCCCGCAAGGGGCAGGGTCCTACGAGCAGTACTTC.

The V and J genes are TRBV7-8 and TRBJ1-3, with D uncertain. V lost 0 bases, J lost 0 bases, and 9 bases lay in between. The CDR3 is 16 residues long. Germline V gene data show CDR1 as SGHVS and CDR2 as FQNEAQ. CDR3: CASSLAAGNSGNTIYF. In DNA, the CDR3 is TGTGCCAGCAGCTTAGCTGCAGGAAACTCTGGAAACACCATATATTTT. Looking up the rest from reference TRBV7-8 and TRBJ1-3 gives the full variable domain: GAGVSQSPRYKVAKRGQDVALRCDPISGHVSLFWYQQALGQGPEFLTYFQNEAQLDKSGLPSDRFFAERPEGSVSTLKIQRTQQEDSAVYLCASSLAAGNSGNTIYFGEGSWLTVV.

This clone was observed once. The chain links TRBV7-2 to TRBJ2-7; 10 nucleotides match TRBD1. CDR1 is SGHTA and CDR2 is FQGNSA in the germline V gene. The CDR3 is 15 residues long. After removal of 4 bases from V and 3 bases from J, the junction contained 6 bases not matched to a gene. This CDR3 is CASSSQDRGSYEQYF. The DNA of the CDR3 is TGTGCCAGCAGCTCGCAGGACAGGGGGAGCTACGAGCAGTACTTC.

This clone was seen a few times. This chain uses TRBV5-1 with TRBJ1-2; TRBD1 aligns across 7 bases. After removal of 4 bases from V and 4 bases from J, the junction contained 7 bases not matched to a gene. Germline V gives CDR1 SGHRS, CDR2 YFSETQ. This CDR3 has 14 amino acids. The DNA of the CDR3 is TGCGCCAGCAGCCCAGAAGGGGGCGTCTATGGCTACACCTTC. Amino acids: CASSPEGGVYGYTF.

CDR3 loop: CASSPGWAQYGYTF. The CDR3 coding sequence is TGTGCCAGCAGCCCAGGTTGGGCGCAGTATGGCTACACCTTC. V is TRBV3-1 (or the pseudogene TRBV3-2) and J is TRBJ1-2; D is unclear. This CDR3 is 14 amino acids long. CDR1 and CDR2 (germline): LGHDT, YNNKEL (reference sequence). Between the trimmed V and J ends, which lost 4 bases and 5 bases, there was a span of 14 bases.

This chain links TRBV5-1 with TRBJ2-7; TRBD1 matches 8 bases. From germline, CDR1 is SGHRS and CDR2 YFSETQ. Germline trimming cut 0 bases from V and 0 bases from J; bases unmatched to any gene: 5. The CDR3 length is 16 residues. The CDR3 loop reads CASSLARGPSSYEQYF. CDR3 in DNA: TGCGCCAGCAGCTTGGCCAGGGGGCCAAGCTCCTACGAGCAGTACTTC.

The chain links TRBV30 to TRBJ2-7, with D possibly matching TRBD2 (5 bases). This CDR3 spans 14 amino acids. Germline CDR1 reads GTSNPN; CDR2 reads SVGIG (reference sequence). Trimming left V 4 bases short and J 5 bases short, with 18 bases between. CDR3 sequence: CAWTRGLGSDEQYF. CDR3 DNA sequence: TGTGCCTGGACCCGGGGTTTGGGTTCGGACGAGCAGTACTTC.

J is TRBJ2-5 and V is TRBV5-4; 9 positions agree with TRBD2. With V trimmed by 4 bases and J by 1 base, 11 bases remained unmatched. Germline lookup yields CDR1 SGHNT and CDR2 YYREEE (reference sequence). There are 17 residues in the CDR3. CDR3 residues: CASSGHSGSFIQETQYF. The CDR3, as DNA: TGTGCCAGCAGCGGTCATAGCGGGAGCTTTATCCAAGAGACCCAGTACTTC.

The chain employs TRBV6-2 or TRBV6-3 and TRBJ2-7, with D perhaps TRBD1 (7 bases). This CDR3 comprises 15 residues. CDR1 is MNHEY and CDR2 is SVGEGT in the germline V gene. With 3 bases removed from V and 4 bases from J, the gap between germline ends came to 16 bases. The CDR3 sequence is CASSYAGTETYEQYF. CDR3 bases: TGTGCCAGCAGTTATGCGGGGACAGAAACTTACGAGCAGTACTTC.

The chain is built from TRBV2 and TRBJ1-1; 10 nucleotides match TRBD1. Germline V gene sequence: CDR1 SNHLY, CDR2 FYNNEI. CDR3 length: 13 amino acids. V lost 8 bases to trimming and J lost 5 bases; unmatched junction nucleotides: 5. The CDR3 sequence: CASAGTGVTEAFF. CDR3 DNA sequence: TGTGCCAGCGCAGGGACAGGGGTTACTGAAGCTTTCTTT.

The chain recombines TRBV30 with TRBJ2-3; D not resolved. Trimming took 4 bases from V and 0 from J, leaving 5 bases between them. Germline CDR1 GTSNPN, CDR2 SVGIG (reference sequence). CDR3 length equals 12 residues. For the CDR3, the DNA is TGTGCCTGGAAGACTAGCACAGATACGCAGTATTTT. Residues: CAWKTSTDTQYF.

CDR3 region: CASRGLAGVILTDTQYF. In DNA form, the CDR3 reads TGTGCCAGCAGGGGACTAGCGGGAGTTATTCTCACAGATACGCAGTATTTT. The chain joins TRBV7-9 to TRBJ2-3; 14 bases fit TRBD2. CDR3 length: 17 amino acids. V shed 6 bases and J 2 bases; nucleotides not matched to a gene: 7. Germline lookup yields CDR1 SEHNR and CDR2 FQNEAQ (reference sequence).

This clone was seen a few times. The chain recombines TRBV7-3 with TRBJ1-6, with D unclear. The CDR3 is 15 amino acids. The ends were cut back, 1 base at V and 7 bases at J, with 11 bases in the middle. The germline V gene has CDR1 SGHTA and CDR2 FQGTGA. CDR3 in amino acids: CASSLIGSSNSPLHF. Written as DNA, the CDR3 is TGTGCCAGCAGCTTAATAGGGAGTTCAAATTCACCCCTCCACTTT.

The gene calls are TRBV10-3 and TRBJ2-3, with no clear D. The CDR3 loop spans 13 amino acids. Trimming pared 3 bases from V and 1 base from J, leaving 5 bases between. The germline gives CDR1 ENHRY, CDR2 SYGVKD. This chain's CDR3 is CAISEPGTDTQYF. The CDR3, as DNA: TGTGCCATCAGTGAACCGGGCACAGATACGCAGTATTTT.

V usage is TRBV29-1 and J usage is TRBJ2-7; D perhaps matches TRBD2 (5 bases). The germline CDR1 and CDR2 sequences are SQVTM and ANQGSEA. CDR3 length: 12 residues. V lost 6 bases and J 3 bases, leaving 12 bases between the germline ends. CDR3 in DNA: TGCAGCGTCGCTACTAGTTACTACGAGCAGTACTTC. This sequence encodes CSVATSYYEQYF.

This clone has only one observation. Here the CDR3 DNA reads TGTGCCAGCAGCTCCAGAGCGAGGGTGGACTATGGCTACACCTTC. It encodes CASSSRARVDYGYTF. The chain couples TRBV5-8 to TRBJ1-2; no clear D gene. Germline CDR1 and CDR2: SGHTS and YDEGEE. V dropped 3 bases and J dropped 3 bases, with 15 bases sitting between them. The CDR3 has 15 amino acids.